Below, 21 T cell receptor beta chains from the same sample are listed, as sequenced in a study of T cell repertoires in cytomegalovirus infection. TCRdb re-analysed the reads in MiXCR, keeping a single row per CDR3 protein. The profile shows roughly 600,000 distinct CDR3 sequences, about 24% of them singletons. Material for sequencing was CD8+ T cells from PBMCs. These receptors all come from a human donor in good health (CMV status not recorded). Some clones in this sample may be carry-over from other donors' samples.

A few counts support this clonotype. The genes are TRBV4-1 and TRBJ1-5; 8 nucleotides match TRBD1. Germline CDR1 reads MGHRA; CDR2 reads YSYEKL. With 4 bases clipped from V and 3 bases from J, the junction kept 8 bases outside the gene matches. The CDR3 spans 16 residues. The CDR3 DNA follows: TGCGCCAGCAGCCGAGGTGGACAGGGTGCCAATCAGCCCCAGCATTTT. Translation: CASSRGGQGANQPQHF.

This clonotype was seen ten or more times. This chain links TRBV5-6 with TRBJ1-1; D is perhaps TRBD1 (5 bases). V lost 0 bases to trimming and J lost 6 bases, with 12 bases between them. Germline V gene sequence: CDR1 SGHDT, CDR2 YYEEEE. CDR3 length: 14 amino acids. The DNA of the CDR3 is TGTGCCAGCAGCTTGGGCGGGGGAACTGCTGAAGCTTTCTTT. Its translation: CASSLGGGTAEAFF.

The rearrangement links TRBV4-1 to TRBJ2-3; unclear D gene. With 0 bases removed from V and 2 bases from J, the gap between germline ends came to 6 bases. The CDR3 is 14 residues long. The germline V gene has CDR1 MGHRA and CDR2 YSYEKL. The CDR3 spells CASSQEAVTDTQYF. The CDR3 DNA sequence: TGCGCCAGCAGCCAAGAAGCAGTCACAGATACGCAGTATTTT.

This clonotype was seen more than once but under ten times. CDR3 sequence (DNA): TGTGCCAGCAGCCCCTCCCCACCGGGACAGGGAATTAAGGAGACCCAGTACTTC. Amino acid sequence: CASSPSPPGQGIKETQYF. The chain has TRBV6-6 and TRBJ2-5; TRBD1 matches at 9 bases. CDR1 is MNHNY, CDR2 SVGAGI, per germline (reference sequence). The V segment lost 6 bases and the J segment 5 bases; nucleotides outside the gene matches: 19. The CDR3 consists of 18 residues.

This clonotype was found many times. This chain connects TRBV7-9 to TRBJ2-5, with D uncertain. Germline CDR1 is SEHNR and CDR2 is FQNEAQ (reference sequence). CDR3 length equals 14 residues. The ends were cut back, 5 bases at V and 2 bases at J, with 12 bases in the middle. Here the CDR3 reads CASSPRVGQETQYF. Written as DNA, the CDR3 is TGTGCCAGCAGCCCCCGGGTCGGACAAGAGACCCAGTACTTC.

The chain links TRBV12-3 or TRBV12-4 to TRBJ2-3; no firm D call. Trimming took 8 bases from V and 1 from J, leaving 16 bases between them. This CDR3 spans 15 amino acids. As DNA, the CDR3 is TGTGCCAGCCCCCCCCAGGTTCAAGGCACAGATACGCAGTATTTT. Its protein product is CASPPQVQGTDTQYF.

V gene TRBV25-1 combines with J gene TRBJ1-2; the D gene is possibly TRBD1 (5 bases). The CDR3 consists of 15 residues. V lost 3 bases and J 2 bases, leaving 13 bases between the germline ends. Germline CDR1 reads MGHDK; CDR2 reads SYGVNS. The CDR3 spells CASSEGPGLNYGYTF. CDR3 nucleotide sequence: TGTGCCAGCAGTGAGGGGCCGGGACTCAACTATGGCTACACCTTC.

The CDR3 DNA reads as TGTGCCAGCAGCGCCACAGGGTTGGAGTATGGCTACACCTTC. Its translation: CASSATGLEYGYTF. The V and J genes are TRBV9 and TRBJ1-2; D is perhaps TRBD1 (6 bases). The germline V gene has CDR1 SGDLS and CDR2 YYNGEE. The germline V and J ends were trimmed by 3 bases and 5 bases, with 14 bases remaining between them. The CDR3 runs 14 residues.

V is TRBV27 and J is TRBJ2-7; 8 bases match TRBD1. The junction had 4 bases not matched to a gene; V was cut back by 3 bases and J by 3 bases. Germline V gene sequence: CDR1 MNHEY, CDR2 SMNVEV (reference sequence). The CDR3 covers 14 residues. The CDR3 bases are TGTGCCAGCAGTTTCGGCAGGGGGCTCTACGAGCAGTACTTC. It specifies CASSFGRGLYEQYF.

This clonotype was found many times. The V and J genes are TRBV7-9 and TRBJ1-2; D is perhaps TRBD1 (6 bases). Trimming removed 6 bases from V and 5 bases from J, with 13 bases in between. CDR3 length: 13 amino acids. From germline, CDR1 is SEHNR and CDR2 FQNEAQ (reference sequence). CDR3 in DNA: TGTGCCAGCAGTAACAGGGAGTTGTATGGCTACACCTTC. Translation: CASSNRELYGYTF. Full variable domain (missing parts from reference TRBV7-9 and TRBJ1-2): DTGVSQNPRHKITKRGQNVTFRCDPISEHNRLYWYRQTLGQGPEFLTYFQNEAQLEKSRLLSDRFSAERPKGSFSTLEIQRTEQGDSAMYLCASSNRELYGYTFGSGTRLTVV.

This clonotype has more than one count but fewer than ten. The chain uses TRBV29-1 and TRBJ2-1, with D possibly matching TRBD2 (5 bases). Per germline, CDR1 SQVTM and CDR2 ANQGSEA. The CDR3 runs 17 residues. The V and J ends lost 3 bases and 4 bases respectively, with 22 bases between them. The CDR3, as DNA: TGCAGCGTTGATTGGCGGGCAGCCCTCAGCAGGTACAATGAGCAGTTCTTC. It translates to CSVDWRAALSRYNEQFF.

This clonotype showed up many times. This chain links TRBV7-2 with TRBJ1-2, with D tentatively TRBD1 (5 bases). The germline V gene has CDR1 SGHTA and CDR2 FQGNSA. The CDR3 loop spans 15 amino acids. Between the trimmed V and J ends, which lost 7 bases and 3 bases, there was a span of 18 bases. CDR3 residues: CASITPTGVHYGYTF. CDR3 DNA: TGTGCCAGCATCACCCCTACGGGGGTACACTATGGCTACACCTTC.

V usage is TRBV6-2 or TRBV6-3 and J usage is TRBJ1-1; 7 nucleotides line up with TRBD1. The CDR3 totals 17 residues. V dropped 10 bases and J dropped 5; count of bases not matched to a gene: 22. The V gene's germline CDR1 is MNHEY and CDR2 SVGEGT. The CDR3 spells CATGRPSDRASRTEAFF. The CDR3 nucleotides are TGTGCCACCGGCAGACCGAGTGACAGGGCGAGTAGGACTGAAGCTTTCTTT.

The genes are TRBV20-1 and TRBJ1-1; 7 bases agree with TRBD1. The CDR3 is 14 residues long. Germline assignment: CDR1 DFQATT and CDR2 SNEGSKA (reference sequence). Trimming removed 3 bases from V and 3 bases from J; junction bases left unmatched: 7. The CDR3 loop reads CSASLGGVYTEAFF. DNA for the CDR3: TGCAGTGCTAGTCTAGGGGGCGTCTACACTGAAGCTTTCTTT.

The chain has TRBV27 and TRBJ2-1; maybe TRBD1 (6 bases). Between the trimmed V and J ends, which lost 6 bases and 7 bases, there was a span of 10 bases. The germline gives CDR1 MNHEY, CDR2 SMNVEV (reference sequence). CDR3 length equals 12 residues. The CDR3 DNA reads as TGTGCCAGCAGGATACAGGGAAATGAGCAGTTCTTC. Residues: CASRIQGNEQFF.

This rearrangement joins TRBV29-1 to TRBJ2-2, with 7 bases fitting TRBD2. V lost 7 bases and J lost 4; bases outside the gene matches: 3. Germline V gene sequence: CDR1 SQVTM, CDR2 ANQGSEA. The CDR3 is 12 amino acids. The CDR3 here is CSAGEGTGELFF. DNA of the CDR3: TGCAGCGCCGGGGAGGGCACCGGGGAGCTGTTTTTT.

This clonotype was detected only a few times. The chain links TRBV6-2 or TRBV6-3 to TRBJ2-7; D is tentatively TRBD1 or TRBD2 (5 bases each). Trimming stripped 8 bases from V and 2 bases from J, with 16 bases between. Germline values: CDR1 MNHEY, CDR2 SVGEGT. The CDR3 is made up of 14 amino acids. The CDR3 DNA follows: TGTGCCAGCTGGGGACGGGGCAACGCCTACGAGCAGTACGTC. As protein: CASWGRGNAYEQYV.

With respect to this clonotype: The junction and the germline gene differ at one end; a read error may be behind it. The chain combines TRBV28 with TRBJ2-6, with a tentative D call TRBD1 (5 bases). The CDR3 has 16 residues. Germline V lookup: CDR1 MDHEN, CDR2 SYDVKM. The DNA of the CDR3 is TGTGTCAGCACCAGGGCCCCTCCCTCTGGGGCCAACGTCCTGACTTTC. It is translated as CVSTRAPPSGANVLTF. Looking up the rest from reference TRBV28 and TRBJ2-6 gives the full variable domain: DVKVTQSSRYLVKRTGEKVFLECVQDMDHENMFWYRQDPGLGLRLIYFSYDVKMKEKGDIPEGYSVSREKKERFSLILESASTNQTSMYLCVSTRAPPSGANVLTFGAGSRLTVL.

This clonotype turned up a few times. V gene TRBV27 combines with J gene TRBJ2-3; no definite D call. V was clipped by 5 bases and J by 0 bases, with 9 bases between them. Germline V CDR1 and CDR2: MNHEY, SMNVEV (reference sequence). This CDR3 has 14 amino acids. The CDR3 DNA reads TGTGCCAGCAGTACGTATAAAAGCACAGATACGCAGTATTTT. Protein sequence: CASSTYKSTDTQYF.

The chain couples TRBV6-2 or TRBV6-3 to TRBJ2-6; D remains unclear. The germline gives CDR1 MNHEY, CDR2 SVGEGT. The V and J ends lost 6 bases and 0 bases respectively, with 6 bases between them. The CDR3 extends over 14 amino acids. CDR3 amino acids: CASRWVSGANVLTF. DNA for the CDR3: TGTGCCAGCAGATGGGTCTCTGGGGCCAACGTCCTGACTTTC.

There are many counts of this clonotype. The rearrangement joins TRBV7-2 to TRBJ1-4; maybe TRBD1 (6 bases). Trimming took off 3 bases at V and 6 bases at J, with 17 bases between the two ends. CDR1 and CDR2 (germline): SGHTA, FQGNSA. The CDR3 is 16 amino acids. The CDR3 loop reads CASSFAGDGMDEKLFF. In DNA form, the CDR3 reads TGTGCCAGCAGCTTCGCAGGGGATGGGATGGATGAAAAACTGTTTTTT. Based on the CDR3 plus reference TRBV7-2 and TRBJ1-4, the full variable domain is GAGVSQSPSNKVTEKGKDVELRCDPISGHTALYWYRQSLGQGLEFLIYFQGNSAPDKSGLPSDRFSAERTGGSVSTLTIQRTQQEDSAVYLCASSFAGDGMDEKLFFGSGTQLSVL.